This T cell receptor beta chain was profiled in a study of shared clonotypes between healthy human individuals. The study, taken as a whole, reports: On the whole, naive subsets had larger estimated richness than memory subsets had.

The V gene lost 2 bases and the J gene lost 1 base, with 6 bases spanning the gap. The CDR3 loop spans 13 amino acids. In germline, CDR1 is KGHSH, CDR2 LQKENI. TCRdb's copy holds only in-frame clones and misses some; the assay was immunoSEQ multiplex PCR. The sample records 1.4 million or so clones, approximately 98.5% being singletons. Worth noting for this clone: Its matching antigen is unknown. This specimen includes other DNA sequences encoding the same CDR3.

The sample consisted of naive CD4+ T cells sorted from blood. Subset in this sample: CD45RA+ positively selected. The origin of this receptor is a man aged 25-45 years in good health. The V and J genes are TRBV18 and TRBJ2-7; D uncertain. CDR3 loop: CASSPGVSYEQYF. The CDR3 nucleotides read TGTGCCAGCTCACCAGGGGTTTCCTACGAGCAGTACTTC.